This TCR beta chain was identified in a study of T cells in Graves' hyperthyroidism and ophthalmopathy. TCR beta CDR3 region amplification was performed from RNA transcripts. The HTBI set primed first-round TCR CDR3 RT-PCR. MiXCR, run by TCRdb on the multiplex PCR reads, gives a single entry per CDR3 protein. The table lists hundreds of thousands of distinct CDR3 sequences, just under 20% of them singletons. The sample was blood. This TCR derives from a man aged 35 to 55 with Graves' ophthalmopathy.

CDR3: CASSPFSGIGTDTQYF. The CDR3 DNA reads TGTGCCAGCAGCCCATTTTCCGGGATTGGGACAGATACGCAGTATTTT. The V and J genes are TRBV7-2 and TRBJ2-3; D is perhaps TRBD2 (5 bases). CDR1 is SGHTA and CDR2 is FQGNSA in the germline V gene. V gave up 5 bases and J gave up 3 bases, with 18 bases separating them. The CDR3 has 16 amino acids.